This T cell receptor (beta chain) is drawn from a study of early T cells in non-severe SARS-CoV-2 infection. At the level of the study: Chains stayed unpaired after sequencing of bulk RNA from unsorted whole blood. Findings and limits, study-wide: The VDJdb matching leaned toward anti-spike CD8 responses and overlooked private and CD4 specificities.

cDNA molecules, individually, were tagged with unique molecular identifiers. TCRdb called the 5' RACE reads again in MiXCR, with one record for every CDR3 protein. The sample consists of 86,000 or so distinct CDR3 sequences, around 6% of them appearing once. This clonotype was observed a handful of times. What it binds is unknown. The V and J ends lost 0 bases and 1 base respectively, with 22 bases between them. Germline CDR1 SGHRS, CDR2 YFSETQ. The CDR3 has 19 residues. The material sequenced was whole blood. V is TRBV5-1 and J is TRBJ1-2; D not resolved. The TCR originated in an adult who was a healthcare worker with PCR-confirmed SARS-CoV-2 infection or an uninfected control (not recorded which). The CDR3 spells CASSLGSSPRGLHNYGYTF. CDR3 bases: TGCGCCAGCAGCTTGGGTTCGTCTCCGCGCGGACTCCATAACTATGGCTACACCTTC.